Shown below are 29 T cell receptor beta chains from a single sample sequenced in a study of OX40 agonist ivuxolimab in advanced cancers. Repertoires were generated with immunoSEQ multiplex PCR, while TCRdb's copy carries only in-frame clones and drops some. Here the sample spans around 25,000 clones, just over 85% being singletons. Specimen: CD4+ or CD8+ T cells sorted from blood, collected in a trial of the OX40 agonist ivuxolimab. Every receptor here comes from an adult with an advanced solid tumor such as melanoma, head and neck, liver or kidney cancer.

The chain uses TRBV13 and TRBJ2-7, with D tentatively TRBD1 (5 bases). CDR1 is PRHDT, CDR2 FYEKMQ, per germline (reference sequence). V was trimmed by 6 bases and J by 5 bases, leaving 11 bases between them. The CDR3 has 12 residues. The CDR3 loop is CASRSWGHEQYF. For the CDR3, the DNA is TGTGCCAGCAGGTCTTGGGGCCACGAGCAGTACTTC.

CDR3 loop: CASSSYRGHSGNTIYF. The CDR3 nucleotides are TGTGCCAGCAGCTCCTACAGGGGACACTCTGGAAACACCATATATTTT. V gene TRBV7-9 combines with J gene TRBJ1-3; 7 positions match TRBD1. Looked up from germline, CDR1 is SEHNR and CDR2 is FQNEAQ (reference sequence). After removal of 4 bases from V and 0 bases from J, the junction contained 6 bases not matched to a gene. The CDR3 runs to 16 residues.

The chain uses TRBV5-6 and TRBJ2-3; D is perhaps TRBD1 (6 bases). Trimming pared 5 bases from V and 4 bases from J, leaving 14 bases between. Germline V gene lookup returns CDR1 SGHDT and CDR2 YYEEEE. The CDR3 loop spans 14 amino acids. The CDR3 region has the DNA TGTGCCAGCAGGGACAGCTTTAGGGCAGATACGCAGTATTTT. This encodes CASRDSFRADTQYF. Drawing the rest from reference TRBV5-6 and TRBJ2-3, the complete variable domain is DAGVTQSPTHLIKTRGQQVTLRCSPKSGHDTVSWYQQALGQGPQFIFQYYEEEERQRGNFPDRFSGHQFPNYSSELNVNALLLGDSALYLCASRDSFRADTQYFGPGTRLTVL.

This clone was seen a few times. The chain couples TRBV4-3 to TRBJ2-4, with TRBD2 matching over 10 bases. In germline, CDR1 is LGHNA, CDR2 YSLEER. The CDR3 is 21 amino acids. J gave up 0 bases and V 0 bases, and 14 bases lay outside the gene matches. CDR3 nucleotide sequence: TGCGCCAGCAGCCAAGAATGGGCTAGCGGGGGATACCTCATAGCCAAAAACATTCAGTACTTC. The encoded protein is CASSQEWASGGYLIAKNIQYF.

The chain is built from TRBV11-1 and TRBJ1-2; D is perhaps TRBD1 (6 bases). The V gene lost 1 base and the J gene lost 8 bases, with 17 bases spanning the gap. The germline V gene has CDR1 SGHAT and CDR2 FQDESV (reference sequence). The CDR3 sequence is 15 residues long. Written as DNA, the CDR3 is TGTGCCAGCAGCTTAGGCGGGGGCCCTGCTTGGGGCTACACCTTC. This gives the protein CASSLGGGPAWGYTF.

The chain employs TRBV27 and TRBJ2-1; D might be TRBD1 (5 bases). The CDR3 has 12 amino acids. V dropped 3 bases and J dropped 5 bases, with 5 bases sitting between them. The germline gives CDR1 MNHEY, CDR2 SMNVEV (reference sequence). The CDR3 DNA follows: TGTGCCAGCAGTTTCAGGGACAATGAGCAGTTCTTC. It is translated as CASSFRDNEQFF.

The chain joins TRBV7-9 to TRBJ2-2, with D tentatively TRBD1 (5 bases). Trimming took off 6 bases at V and 7 bases at J, with 9 bases between the two ends. This CDR3 is 12 amino acids long. Germline V gene lookup returns CDR1 SEHNR and CDR2 FQNEAQ (reference sequence). The CDR3 DNA follows: TGTGCCAGCAGTTCAGGGAACGGGGAGCTGTTTTTT. It codes for CASSSGNGELFF.

The chain has TRBV7-6 and TRBJ2-1; perhaps D is TRBD1 or TRBD2 (5 bases each). CDR1 and CDR2 from the germline V gene are SGHVS and FNYEAQ. With 0 bases removed from V and 3 bases from J, the gap between germline ends came to 15 bases. This CDR3 is 17 amino acids long. DNA for the CDR3: TGTGCCAGCAGCTTAGCCCCGCCGGGGACCATCTACAATGAGCAGTTCTTC. Translating gives CASSLAPPGTIYNEQFF.

This sequence joins TRBV11-2 and TRBJ2-7; possibly TRBD1 for D (6 bases). Trimming took off 1 base at V and 3 bases at J, with 7 bases between the two ends. Germline CDR1 reads SGHAT; CDR2 reads FQNNGV. This CDR3 contains 13 residues. CDR3 loop: CASSLGQDYEQYF. The CDR3 nucleotides read TGTGCCAGCAGCTTAGGACAGGACTACGAGCAGTACTTC.

This clone was found once. V is TRBV28 and J is TRBJ2-7; D not resolved. Looked up from germline, CDR1 is MDHEN and CDR2 is SYDVKM. CDR3 length: 12 amino acids. Trimming cost V 3 bases and J 0 bases, with 3 bases left between them. The CDR3 nucleotides read TGTGCCAGCAGTTTTATCTCCTACGAGCAGTACTTC. Protein sequence: CASSFISYEQYF.

Of note for this clone: The sample has other DNA sequences that encode this CDR3 too. The chain couples TRBV7-9 to TRBJ2-2; D unclear. The V gene lost 3 bases and the J gene lost 4 bases, with 3 bases spanning the gap. Germline CDR1 and CDR2: SEHNR and FQNEAQ (reference sequence). The CDR3 spans 12 residues. The CDR3 coding sequence is TGTGCCAGCAGCTTGGGCACCGGGGAGCTGTTTTTT. This sequence encodes CASSLGTGELFF.

This clone was observed once. V is TRBV7-9 and J is TRBJ2-7; no firm D call. CDR1 and CDR2 (germline): SEHNR, FQNEAQ (reference sequence). The CDR3 sequence is 14 residues long. V lost 3 bases, J lost 3 bases, and 12 bases lay in between. This CDR3 is CASSFTKVGYEQYF. In nucleotides, the CDR3 is TGTGCCAGCAGCTTTACCAAAGTCGGCTACGAGCAGTACTTC.

The V and J genes are TRBV10-3 and TRBJ1-2; D is perhaps TRBD1 (5 bases). This CDR3 is built from 13 residues. Trimming shortened V by 3 bases and J by 6 bases, and 11 bases separated the two germline ends. CDR1 is ENHRY and CDR2 is SYGVKD in the germline V gene. This CDR3 reads CAISDDSTDGYTF. CDR3 DNA: TGTGCCATCAGTGATGATTCGACAGATGGCTACACCTTC.

This sequence joins TRBV5-1 and TRBJ2-5; the match to TRBD2 covers 8 bases. The DNA end favors TRBJ2-7, so the J call may be wrong. The CDR3 is 15 amino acids. Germline CDR1 and CDR2: SGHRS and YFSETQ. The CDR3 DNA follows: TGCGCCAGCAGCCCCCTCGGGGGGGAACCCTACGAGCAGTACTTC. Protein product: CASSPLGGEPYEQYF.

The chain carries TRBV9 and TRBJ1-1, with TRBD1 matching over 8 bases. This CDR3 spans 15 amino acids. V lost 3 bases, J lost 0 bases, and 4 bases stayed unmatched. Germline CDR1 is SGDLS and CDR2 is YYNGEE. CDR3 loop: CASSGHRGVNTEAFF. CDR3 nucleotides: TGTGCCAGCAGCGGACACAGGGGGGTGAACACTGAAGCTTTCTTT.

The V gene is TRBV5-1, the J gene TRBJ1-4, with D perhaps matching TRBD1 (6 bases). The length of the CDR3 is 16 residues. CDR1 and CDR2 (germline): SGHRS, YFSETQ. V was pared by 4 bases and J by 8 bases, with 21 bases between. CDR3 region: CASSPEGVRRREKLFF. CDR3 DNA sequence: TGCGCCAGCAGCCCGGAGGGGGTTAGGAGGAGAGAAAAACTGTTTTTT.

The genes are TRBV15 and TRBJ2-7; TRBD2 matches 10 bases. Germline CDR1 and CDR2: LNHNV and YYDKDF (reference sequence). The trim removed 5 bases at V and 4 bases at J, leaving 2 bases unmatched. The length of the CDR3 is 13 residues. CDR3 DNA sequence: TGTGCCACCAGCGGTAGCGGGGGGTACGAGCAGTACTTC. Protein: CATSGSGGYEQYF.

The sample holds one count of this clone. This CDR3 reads CASSPYRGGTYEQYF. CDR3 bases: TGTGCCAGCAGTCCCTACAGGGGCGGTACCTACGAGCAGTACTTC. V and J are TRBV28 and TRBJ2-7; 7 bases align to TRBD1. The CDR3 length is 15 residues. CDR1 is MDHEN and CDR2 is SYDVKM in the germline V gene. Trimming at V came to 5 bases and at J to 2 bases, leaving 9 bases not matched to a gene.

The rearrangement uses TRBV7-9 and TRBJ2-1, with 10 bases that match TRBD2. Germline-derived CDR1 and CDR2 are SEHNR and FQNEAQ (reference sequence). This CDR3 is 16 amino acids long. V was pared by 1 base and J by 2 bases, with 2 bases of the junction left unmatched. The CDR3 DNA reads as TGTGCCAGCAGCTTAGGGCTAGCGGGAGCCTACAATGAGCAGTTCTTC. Encoded protein: CASSLGLAGAYNEQFF.

The V gene is TRBV6-5, the J gene TRBJ2-1, with no clear D. The CDR3 runs to 14 residues. The V gene's germline CDR1 is MNHEY and CDR2 SVGAGI. Trimming pared 4 bases from V and 4 bases from J, leaving 11 bases between. For the CDR3, the DNA is TGTGCCAGCAGTTTGGGTAGGGATTACAATGAGCAGTTCTTC. Amino acid sequence: CASSLGRDYNEQFF.

This chain joins TRBV5-1 and TRBJ2-1; the D is unclear. V shed 0 bases and J shed 0 bases, with 13 bases lying between them. CDR1 SGHRS and CDR2 YFSETQ come from the germline V gene. The CDR3 has 17 residues. DNA for the CDR3: TGCGCCAGCAGCTTGGCTTCCTGGGGAAGCTCCTACAATGAGCAGTTCTTC. It is translated as CASSLASWGSSYNEQFF.

V usage is TRBV9 and J usage is TRBJ2-1; weak D call: TRBD1 (5 bases). Germline CDR1 SGDLS, CDR2 YYNGEE. There are 14 residues in the CDR3. V shed 3 bases and J shed 6 bases, with 13 bases lying between them. The CDR3 coding sequence is TGTGCCAGCAGCGGTGGGGCCCCGGGCAATGAGCAGTTCTTC. Translation gives CASSGGAPGNEQFF.

The chain couples TRBV29-1 to TRBJ1-2; D is unresolved. The germline V and J ends were trimmed by 2 bases and 5 bases, with 9 bases remaining between them. The CDR3 runs to 12 residues. Germline CDR1 SQVTM, CDR2 ANQGSEA. CDR3 bases: TGCAGCGTTGAACAGGATCGGTATGGCTACACCTTC. It yields the protein CSVEQDRYGYTF.

This chain connects TRBV19 to TRBJ1-5; D may be TRBD1 (5 bases). Germline CDR1 and CDR2: LNHDA and SQIVND (reference sequence). CDR3 size: 15 residues. Trimming removed 5 bases at V and 6 bases at J, with 17 bases between. The CDR3 reads CASSPQRGSIQPQHF. For the CDR3, the DNA is TGTGCCAGTAGTCCCCAGAGGGGAAGTATTCAGCCCCAGCATTTT.

The chain combines TRBV19 with TRBJ1-2; TRBD1 aligns across 9 bases. CDR3 length equals 13 residues. Germline lookup yields CDR1 LNHDA and CDR2 SQIVND (reference sequence). Unmatched junction bases numbered 7, after V lost 6 bases and J lost 8 bases. Here the CDR3 DNA reads TGTGCCAGTAGCCCGGGACAGGGAGGCGGCTACACCTTC. It specifies CASSPGQGGGYTF.

This clone ranks as medium-sized. The V gene is TRBV15, the J gene TRBJ2-3; 7 nucleotides match TRBD2. Germline loops: CDR1 LNHNV, CDR2 YYDKDF (reference sequence). After removal of 0 bases from V and 2 bases from J, the junction contained 11 bases not matched to a gene. The CDR3 covers 18 residues. CDR3 loop: CATSRDTGGLHTTDTQYF. CDR3 in DNA: TGTGCCACCAGCAGAGATACGGGAGGACTACACACCACAGATACGCAGTATTTT.

The V call is TRBV28, the J call TRBJ2-5, with D perhaps matching TRBD2 (6 bases). The DNA end favors TRBJ2-7, so the J call may be wrong. The CDR3 spans 15 residues. Germline lookup yields CDR1 MDHEN and CDR2 SYDVKM. CDR3 coding DNA: TGTGCCAGCAGTTTTACGGGGGACGGCTCCTACGAGCAGTACTTC. Its translation is CASSFTGDGSYEQYF.

The chain employs TRBV6-5 and TRBJ2-7; D not resolved. Germline CDR1 is MNHEY and CDR2 is SVGAGI. The CDR3 is 16 residues long. V lost 0 bases and J 3 bases, leaving 15 bases between the germline ends. The CDR3 sequence: CASSYSISAEYYEQYF. The CDR3 bases are TGTGCCAGCAGTTACTCGATATCGGCGGAGTACTACGAGCAGTACTTC.

The chain has TRBV5-6 and TRBJ2-3; 12 bases line up with TRBD2. The CDR3 covers 17 residues. Germline V gene sequence: CDR1 SGHDT, CDR2 YYEEEE. Losses at the gene ends were 4 bases for V and 2 bases for J; bases not matched to a gene: 8. The CDR3 nucleotides are TGTGCCAGCAGCGGACTAGCGGGACTGGGACACACAGATACGCAGTATTTT. Its protein is CASSGLAGLGHTDTQYF.